This T cell receptor (beta chain) emerged from a study of blood T cell repertoires in COVID-19. On the study more broadly: Sample material is recorded as cDNA or gDNA derived from T cells, B-cell-depleted T cells, or PBMCs.

V trimming: 6 bases; J trimming: 5 bases; junction bases outside the gene matches: 10. The CDR3 has 14 amino acids. Germline V CDR1 and CDR2: MGHDK, SYGVNS. Authors' data handling: Amplified reference gene primers provided the basis for estimating nucleated cell counts. Profiled with immunoSEQ multiplex PCR; TCRdb holds only in-frame clones, not every one. V and J calls and clone size are copied from that table; D and trimming were computed from the DNA. The repertoire consists of around 270,000 clones, with around 88% occurring once and the leading ten covering about 5%. The chain is built from TRBV25-1 and TRBJ2-7; TRBD2 matches at 7 bases. The sequencing sample was made of peripheral blood. The clonotype comes from a man aged 35-49 years with acute or convalescent COVID-19. The CDR3 sequence is CASSNNQGGHEQYF. The CDR3, as DNA: TGTGCCAGCAGCAATAACCAGGGAGGGCACGAGCAGTACTTC.